Shown below are 32 T cell receptor beta chains from a single sample sequenced in a study of blood T cell repertoires in COVID-19. Some clones are missing from TCRdb's copy, which holds only in-frame ones; the method was immunoSEQ multiplex PCR. This sample yields a few hundred thousand clones, of which around 90% are seen a single time; roughly 2% belongs to the top ten. Sequencing was done on a sample of peripheral blood. Receptor source: a woman in her forties or fifties who had recovered from COVID-19.

CDR3 sequence reads: CASGRAAKNIQYF. The CDR3 coding sequence is TGTGCCAGCGGGAGGGCCGCCAAAAACATTCAGTACTTC. The chain links TRBV13 to TRBJ2-4, with TRBD2 identical over 7 bases. CDR3 size: 13 residues. Germline CDR1 PRHDT, CDR2 FYEKMQ (reference sequence). V was pared by 8 bases and J by 1 base, with 2 bases of the junction left unmatched.

The chain carries TRBV28 and TRBJ1-3, with 7 positions matching TRBD1. From germline, CDR1 is MDHEN and CDR2 SYDVKM. Trimming took 6 bases from V and 0 from J; bases not matched to a gene: 8. The CDR3 consists of 16 residues. The CDR3 here is CASSLLGTASGNTIYF. CDR3 in DNA: TGTGCCAGCAGCCTACTTGGGACAGCCTCTGGAAACACCATATATTTT.

The chain is built from TRBV6-2 or TRBV6-3 and TRBJ2-7; TRBD2 is a possible D gene (6 bases). This CDR3 region has 17 residues. V shed 5 bases and J shed 4 bases, with 24 bases lying between them. CDR1 and CDR2 from the germline V gene are MNHEY and SVGEGT. The CDR3 here is CASSHLRDSLRGYEQYF. The CDR3 coding sequence is TGTGCCAGCAGTCATCTACGGGACTCCCTTCGGGGTTACGAGCAGTACTTC.

V gene TRBV23-1 combines with J gene TRBJ1-4, with D tentatively TRBD1 (5 bases). TRBV23-1 is reported as an ORF; its role is uncertain. The V gene lost 4 bases and the J gene lost 5 bases, with 14 bases spanning the gap. This CDR3 spans 15 amino acids. In DNA, the CDR3 is TGCGCCAGCAGTCGCTCCAGGGCTTTAAATGAAAAACTGTTTTTT. It codes for CASSRSRALNEKLFF.

The rearrangement joins TRBV5-6 to TRBJ1-2; TRBD1 is a possible D gene (5 bases). The germline gives CDR1 SGHDT, CDR2 YYEEEE. V was pared by 3 bases and J by 2 bases, with 11 bases between. The CDR3 totals 14 residues. The CDR3 is CASSSGLVNYGYTF. DNA of the CDR3: TGTGCCAGCAGCTCGGGACTAGTAAACTATGGCTACACCTTC.

The rearrangement uses TRBV21-1 and TRBJ2-5; the table names TRBD2, a call not compared with the DNA. TRBV21-1 is a pseudogene locus. The CDR3 loop spans 22 amino acids. The chain's CDR3 is CASSTKVSFSREVLGRRETQYF. In DNA, the CDR3 is TGTGCCAGCAGCACAAAAGTCTCCTTCAGCCGGGAGGTCCTAGGCCGGAGAGAGACCCAGTACTTC.

The CDR3 DNA is TGTGCCAGCAGCTCGGTGCAGACAAAAAACATTCAGTACTTC. Protein product: CASSSVQTKNIQYF. The chain combines TRBV5-4 with TRBJ2-4, with unresolved D. Germline V gene data show CDR1 as SGHNT and CDR2 as YYREEE (reference sequence). The CDR3 totals 14 residues. The ends were cut back, 3 bases at V and 4 bases at J, with 11 bases in the middle. The complete variable domain, with remaining parts taken from reference TRBV5-4 and TRBJ2-4, reads ETGVTQSPTHLIKTRGQQVTLRCSSQSGHNTVSWYQQALGQGPQFIFQYYREEENGRGNFPPRFSGLQFPNYSSELNVNALELDDSALYLCASSSVQTKNIQYFGAGTRLSVL.

The chain couples TRBV10-2 to TRBJ1-2; no clear D. The germline V and J ends were trimmed by 4 bases and 4 bases, with 10 bases remaining between them. Germline CDR1 reads WSHSY; CDR2 reads SAAADI. The CDR3 loop spans 13 amino acids. In DNA form, the CDR3 reads TGCGCCAGCAGTGGAGGGATCGCCTATGGCTACACCTTC. Its protein product is CASSGGIAYGYTF.

The gene calls are TRBV19 and TRBJ1-2; weak D call: TRBD1 (6 bases). The CDR3 is 20 residues long. Germline CDR1 reads LNHDA; CDR2 reads SQIVND (reference sequence). V shed 7 bases and J shed 3 bases, with 33 bases lying between them. Written as DNA, the CDR3 is TGTGCCAGTATCGGGTCGGCGTGGGCCGAACAGGGCCGATTACACTATGGCTACACCTTC. This encodes CASIGSAWAEQGRLHYGYTF.

J is TRBJ2-2 and V is TRBV9, with 11 bases matching TRBD2. This CDR3 region has 16 residues. Trimming cost V 4 bases and J 0 bases; bases outside gene matches: 2. Germline CDR1 reads SGDLS; CDR2 reads YYNGEE. The CDR3 region is CASSFSGGANTGELFF. CDR3 nucleotides: TGTGCCAGCAGCTTTAGCGGGGGGGCGAACACCGGGGAGCTGTTTTTT.

The J gene is TRBJ1-1, the V gene TRBV29-1, with 7 bases matching TRBD1. The CDR3 runs 12 residues. Unmatched junction bases numbered 6, after V lost 7 bases and J lost 4 bases. CDR1 and CDR2 (germline): SQVTM, ANQGSEA. The CDR3 loop is CSASTGVTEAFF. The CDR3 nucleotides are TGCAGCGCTTCAACAGGGGTCACTGAAGCTTTCTTT.

The chain couples TRBV30 to TRBJ2-1; tentatively, D is TRBD2 (5 bases). V was clipped by 2 bases and J by 10 bases, with 18 bases between them. CDR1 is GTSNPN and CDR2 is SVGIG in the germline V gene (reference sequence). This CDR3 contains 14 residues. The CDR3 protein is CAWSLYSGLYEQFF. The CDR3 DNA reads as TGTGCCTGGAGTTTATACTCTGGACTCTACGAGCAGTTCTTC.

This clone was detected only a few times. The chain links TRBV4-3 to TRBJ2-7; D may be TRBD2 (6 bases). This CDR3 contains 16 residues. The V gene's germline CDR1 is LGHNA and CDR2 YSLEER. V was shortened by 2 bases and J by 1 base, with 15 bases between the two germline ends. CDR3 sequence (DNA): TGCGCCAGCAGCCAAATGTCAGGGACTCCTTCCTACGAGCAGTACTTC. Protein product: CASSQMSGTPSYEQYF.

V is TRBV6-5 and J is TRBJ2-5, with 7 bases that match TRBD1. From germline, CDR1 is MNHEY and CDR2 SVGAGI. J lost 2 bases, V lost 4 bases, and 7 bases had no gene match. The CDR3 has 15 residues. CDR3 sequence (DNA): TGTGCCAGCAGTTTTCAACGGACAGGACAAGAGACCCAGTACTTC. Encoded protein: CASSFQRTGQETQYF.

The chain uses TRBV3-1 (or the pseudogene TRBV3-2) and TRBJ2-3, with 7 bases matching TRBD2. V was pared by 4 bases and J by 2 bases, with 6 bases of the junction left unmatched. The CDR3 runs to 15 residues. Germline V CDR1 and CDR2: LGHDT, YNNKEL (reference sequence). In DNA form, the CDR3 reads TGTGCCAGCAGCCGAAGCGGGGCCCCCACAGATACGCAGTATTTT. Its translation is CASSRSGAPTDTQYF.

The rearrangement uses TRBV25-1 and TRBJ2-3; TRBD1 agrees at 7 bases. Trimming cost V 2 bases and J 6 bases; bases outside gene matches: 8. Germline values: CDR1 MGHDK, CDR2 SYGVNS. The length of the CDR3 is 15 residues. CDR3 residues: CASSERQGRTDTQYF. CDR3 nucleotide sequence: TGTGCCAGCAGTGAAAGACAGGGTAGAACTGATACGCAGTATTTT.

This chain links TRBV5-1 with TRBJ2-7; maybe TRBD1 (6 bases). Between the trimmed V and J ends, which lost 1 base and 4 bases, there was a span of 15 bases. Germline CDR1 SGHRS, CDR2 YFSETQ. This CDR3 spans 15 amino acids. The CDR3 sequence is CASSLWDTDQYEQYF. Here the CDR3 DNA reads TGCGCCAGCAGCTTGTGGGACACGGACCAATACGAGCAGTACTTC.

The chain couples TRBV28 to TRBJ2-6, with no clear D. This CDR3 region has 17 residues. Trimming removed 7 bases at V and 2 bases at J, with 18 bases between. Germline CDR1 is MDHEN and CDR2 is SYDVKM. In DNA form, the CDR3 reads TGTGCCAGCATCGACGACCTAGGATCACCTGGGGCCAACGTCCTGACTTTC. This encodes CASIDDLGSPGANVLTF.

CDR3 loop: CASSQAGQGNTDTQYF. The CDR3 DNA follows: TGCGCCAGCAGCCAAGCGGGACAGGGGAACACAGATACGCAGTATTTT. The chain is built from TRBV4-3 and TRBJ2-3, with 10 nucleotides matching TRBD1. Trimming at V came to 1 base and at J to 2 bases, leaving 3 bases not matched to a gene. In germline, CDR1 is LGHNA, CDR2 YSLEER. The CDR3 is made up of 16 amino acids.

The chain is built from TRBV27 and TRBJ2-1; 9 positions match TRBD1. V lost 4 bases to trimming and J lost 7 bases; unmatched junction nucleotides: 14. The CDR3 extends over 17 amino acids. CDR1 and CDR2 (germline): MNHEY, SMNVEV (reference sequence). DNA for the CDR3: TGTGCCAGCAGTTCGATTTCCACGGACAGGGGAAAGAATGAGCAGTTCTTC. Protein product: CASSSISTDRGKNEQFF.

The chain recombines TRBV14 with TRBJ1-2; D call uncertain. Germline values: CDR1 SGHDN, CDR2 FVKESK. This CDR3 spans 16 amino acids. Between the trimmed V and J ends, which lost 1 base and 7 bases, there was a span of 19 bases. In DNA, the CDR3 is TGTGCCAGCAGCCAAGCCTCCTCCCAACTGGCGGGTGGCTACACCTTC. Translated, it gives CASSQASSQLAGGYTF.

The genes are TRBV7-6 and TRBJ2-2, with D tentatively TRBD1 (6 bases). CDR1 is SGHVS, CDR2 FNYEAQ, per germline. The V end was cut by 1 base, the J end by 0 bases, with 12 bases between. The CDR3 is 17 amino acids. The CDR3 DNA follows: TGTGCCAGCAGCTTAGGAGGGGGTGGGGCGAACACCGGGGAGCTGTTTTTT. This sequence encodes CASSLGGGGANTGELFF.

V and J are TRBV19 and TRBJ1-6; 8 bases fit TRBD1. This CDR3 spans 14 amino acids. Trimming cost V 7 bases and J 5 bases; bases outside gene matches: 4. Germline V CDR1 and CDR2: LNHDA, SQIVND (reference sequence). The CDR3 region has the DNA TGTGCCAGTAAAATGACAGGGGATAATTCACCCCTCCACTTT. It specifies CASKMTGDNSPLHF.

This sequence joins TRBV27 and TRBJ2-7, with D uncertain. CDR1 and CDR2 (germline): MNHEY, SMNVEV (reference sequence). V was cut by 6 bases and J by 0 bases, with 12 bases left in between. This CDR3 contains 14 residues. In nucleotides, the CDR3 is TGTGCCAGCAGCCCTTGGCCCCCCTCCTACGAGCAGTACTTC. Translating gives CASSPWPPSYEQYF.

The V call is TRBV14, the J call TRBJ2-7; D is unclear. CDR1 and CDR2 from the germline V gene are SGHDN and FVKESK. The CDR3 sequence is 15 residues long. Trimming removed 0 bases from V and 12 bases from J, with 21 bases in between. The CDR3: CASSQDIVIRGVLYF. CDR3 in DNA: TGTGCCAGCAGCCAAGATATCGTGATCCGCGGAGTACTGTACTTC.

This clone occurred a few times. The chain combines TRBV28 with TRBJ1-4; 7 bases match TRBD1. Germline V gene data show CDR1 as MDHEN and CDR2 as SYDVKM. The CDR3 is 14 residues long. After removal of 5 bases from V and 7 bases from J, the junction contained 7 bases not matched to a gene. CDR3 loop: CASSPRRDSEKLFF. CDR3 nucleotides: TGTGCCAGCAGTCCTCGCAGGGACAGTGAAAAACTGTTTTTT.

This chain joins TRBV9 and TRBJ1-2; D may be TRBD1 (6 bases). Deletions cut 7 bases from V and 1 base from J, with 14 bases between. CDR1 is SGDLS and CDR2 is YYNGEE in the germline V gene. This CDR3 region has 14 residues. The CDR3 bases are TGTGCCAGCCGCAGGGGTATTGGTAACTATGGCTACACCTTC. Protein product: CASRRGIGNYGYTF.

This clone was observed once. The chain links TRBV4-3 to TRBJ1-1; D gene unclear. V was trimmed by 5 bases and J by 1 base, leaving 8 bases between them. Per germline, CDR1 LGHNA and CDR2 YSLEER. The CDR3 spans 13 residues. The CDR3: CASSSRQNTEAFF. Here the CDR3 DNA reads TGCGCCAGCAGCAGTCGACAGAACACTGAAGCTTTCTTT.

CDR3 in amino acids: CASSQDDASSGSPLHF. CDR3 bases: TGTGCCAGCAGCCAAGATGACGCGTCATCGGGTTCACCCCTCCACTTT. The chain carries TRBV4-2 and TRBJ1-6; no definite D call. Per germline, CDR1 LGHNA and CDR2 YNFKEQ. Trimming took off 0 bases at V and 9 bases at J, with 15 bases between the two ends. The CDR3 length is 16 residues.

V and J are TRBV7-8 and TRBJ1-5; D gene ambiguous. Trimming left V 0 bases short and J 0 bases short, with 9 bases between. The CDR3 runs to 16 residues. Germline CDR1 is SGHVS and CDR2 is FQNEAQ. Here the CDR3 reads CASSLASLSSNQPQHF. In nucleotides, the CDR3 is TGTGCCAGCAGCTTAGCCAGTCTCTCTAGCAATCAGCCCCAGCATTTT.

The genes are TRBV7-3 and TRBJ2-3; D gene uncertain. This CDR3 spans 14 amino acids. Per the germline V gene, CDR1 is SGHTA and CDR2 is FQGTGA. V lost 1 base and J 2 bases, leaving 7 bases between the germline ends. DNA for the CDR3: TGTGCCAGCAGCTTAAGGCCCCACACAGATACGCAGTATTTT. It is translated as CASSLRPHTDTQYF. Full variable domain (missing parts from reference TRBV7-3 and TRBJ2-3): GAGVSQTPSNKVTEKGKYVELRCDPISGHTALYWYRQSLGQGPEFLIYFQGTGAADDSGLPNDRFFAVRPEGSVSTLKIQRTERGDSAVYLCASSLRPHTDTQYFGPGTRLTVL.

The CDR3 region has the DNA TGCGCCAGCAGCTTGGTTACTAGCGGAACCGGGGAGCTGTTTTTT. As protein: CASSLVTSGTGELFF. The chain couples TRBV5-1 to TRBJ2-2; TRBD2 matches at 8 bases. Germline V gives CDR1 SGHRS, CDR2 YFSETQ. The CDR3 length is 15 residues. V lost 0 bases to trimming and J lost 5 bases; unmatched junction nucleotides: 3.